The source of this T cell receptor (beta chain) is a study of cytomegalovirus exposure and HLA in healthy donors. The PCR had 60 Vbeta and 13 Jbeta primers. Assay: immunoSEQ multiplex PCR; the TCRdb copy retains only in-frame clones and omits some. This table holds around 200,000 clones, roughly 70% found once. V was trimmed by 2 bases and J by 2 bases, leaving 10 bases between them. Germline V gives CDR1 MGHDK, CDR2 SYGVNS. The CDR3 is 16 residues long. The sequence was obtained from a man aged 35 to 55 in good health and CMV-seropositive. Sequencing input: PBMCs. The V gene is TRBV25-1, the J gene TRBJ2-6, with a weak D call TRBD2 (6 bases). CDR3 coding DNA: TGTGCCAGCAGTGAACGGGAGCGAGCTGGGGCCAACGTCCTGACTTTC. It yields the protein CASSERERAGANVLTF.